The sequence of this T cell receptor (beta chain) was determined in a study of beta chain features in type 1 diabetes. Study-level information: No age, gender or cell yield differences were seen between patients and healthy donors. Study outcomes and limitations: Researchers report that Type 1 diabetes patients had moderately but significantly shorter TCRB CDR3s across all four CD4+ subsets.

The germline V gene has CDR1 MDHEN and CDR2 SYDVKM. CDR3 size: 14 residues. Between the trimmed V and J ends, which lost 8 bases and 2 bases, there was a span of 16 bases. As regards this clone: Its specificity is unknown.

All sorted populations exceeded 95% purity. Investigators reverse transcribed all isolated RNA, so they sequenced expressed TCRB transcripts. Data came from immunoSEQ multiplex PCR; TCRdb stores just in-frame clones and leaves some out. This sample yields about 150,000 clones, of which around 7.8% are seen a single time; roughly 0.97% belongs to the top ten. This chain uses TRBV28 with TRBJ2-7; possibly TRBD2 for D (6 bases). The origin of this receptor is a woman in her forties with type 1 diabetes. Sequenced material: central memory CD4+ T cells from blood. In nucleotides, the CDR3 is TGTGCCAGCCAGGGAGGCCTACTCGCCTACGAGCAGTACTTC. This encodes CASQGGLLAYEQYF.